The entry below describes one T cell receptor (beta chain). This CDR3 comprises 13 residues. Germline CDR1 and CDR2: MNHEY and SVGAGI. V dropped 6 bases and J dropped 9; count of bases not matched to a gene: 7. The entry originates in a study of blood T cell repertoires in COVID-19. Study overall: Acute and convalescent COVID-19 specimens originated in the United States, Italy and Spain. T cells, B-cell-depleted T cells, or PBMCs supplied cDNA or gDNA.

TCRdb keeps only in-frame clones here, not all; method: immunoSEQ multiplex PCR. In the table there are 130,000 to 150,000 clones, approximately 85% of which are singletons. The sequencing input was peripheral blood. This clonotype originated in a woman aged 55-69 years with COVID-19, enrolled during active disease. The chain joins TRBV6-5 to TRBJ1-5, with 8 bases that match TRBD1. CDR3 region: CASSGTGLAPQHF. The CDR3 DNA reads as TGTGCCAGCAGCGGGACAGGCCTGGCGCCCCAGCATTTT.